The rows below give T cell receptor beta chains drawn from one sample of a study of cytomegalovirus exposure and HLA in healthy donors. TCRdb keeps only in-frame clones here, not all; method: immunoSEQ multiplex PCR. There are around 110,000 clones in the sample; 88% occur only once, and less than 2% lies in the top ten. The material sequenced was PBMCs. The source of these receptors is a woman aged 18-29 years in good health and CMV-seropositive. The CDR3 runs from the conserved cysteine through the conserved F or W. The D gene is left open where the match is weak. Expanded clones are given a class, and other clones once, few, many or no size at all.

clone_size cdr3_length d_call j_call v_call cdr3_aa cdr3_nt
. 15 TRBD1 TRBJ1-2 TRBV28 CASSPETGGGRGYTF TGTGCCAGCAGCCCCGAAACAGGGGGCGGTCGCGGCTACACCTTC
. 17 TRBD1 TRBJ1-1 TRBV9 CASSPGQGFLGDTEAFF TGTGCCAGCAGCCCGGGACAGGGGTTTCTGGGGGACACTGAAGCTTTCTTT
. 12 . TRBJ2-3 TRBV7-9 CASRPAADTQYF TGTGCCAGCAGGCCGGCGGCAGATACGCAGTATTTT
. 15 TRBD1 TRBJ2-2 TRBV28 CASKTGERNTGELFF TGTGCCAGCAAAACAGGGGAAAGGAACACCGGGGAGCTGTTTTTT
. 14 TRBD2 TRBJ2-5 TRBV6-5 CASTPRGGRETQYF TGTGCCAGCACCCCCCGGGGGGGACGCGAGACCCAGTACTTC
. 15 TRBD2 TRBJ2-7 TRBV5-4 CASSLALAVAPEQYF TGTGCCAGCAGCTTGGCCCTAGCGGTGGCCCCCGAGCAGTACTTC
. 16 TRBD1 TRBJ1-2 TRBV5-1 CASSFSGGEANYGYTF TGCGCCAGCAGCTTCTCAGGGGGAGAGGCAAACTATGGCTACACCTTC
. 14 . TRBJ2-2 TRBV5-6 CASSPARVTGELFF TGTGCCAGCAGCCCCGCCAGGGTTACCGGGGAGCTGTTTTTT
once 19 TRBD2 TRBJ2-1 TRBV11-2 CASSSGLAGAKSSYNEQFF TGTGCCAGCAGCTCGGGACTAGCGGGGGCGAAGAGCTCCTACAATGAGCAGTTCTTC
. 14 TRBD1 TRBJ1-5 TRBV28 CASSLMGQGSTQHF TGTGCCAGCAGTTTAATGGGACAGGGGTCAACCCAGCATTTT
. 14 TRBD1 TRBJ2-2 TRBV10-3 CAIRGQGLTGELFF TGTGCCATCAGGGGACAGGGGCTAACCGGGGAGCTGTTTTTT
. 15 . TRBJ1-6 TRBV19 CASSIVGRGNSPLHF TGTGCCAGTAGTATCGTCGGCAGGGGAAATTCACCCCTCCACTTT
. 14 . TRBJ1-2 TRBV7-9 CASSFYISTITYTF TGTGCCAGCAGCTTCTATATATCGACTATTACCTACACCTTC
. 14 . TRBJ2-1 TRBV18 CASSPNKGDNEQFF TGTGCCAGCTCACCAAATAAGGGAGACAATGAGCAGTTCTTC